This T cell receptor beta chain derives from a study of OX40 agonist ivuxolimab in advanced cancers. The study in broad terms: Ivuxolimab was an agonistic, fully human IgG2 monoclonal antibody directed against OX40 (CD134), a costimulatory receptor. Intravenous ivuxolimab was administered to patients every 2 weeks at six dose levels: 0.01, 0.1, 0.3, 1.5, 3 and 10 mg/kg. In the dose-escalation cohort, around 80% of patients were male, and the mean age was 60 years with a range of about 20 to 79. The paper covers the monotherapy dose-escalation part of the phase I ivuxolimab trial, which included N ≈ 54 patients. Of the approximately 54 patients in dose escalation, about 20 had hepatocellular carcinoma, around 15 had melanoma, 9 had renal cell carcinoma and 9 had head and neck cancer. The purpose of peripheral TCRbeta sequencing was to test whether ivuxolimab changed TCR sequence diversity and led to clonal T-cell expansion. Patients were allowed to have had prior anti-PD-1, anti-PD-L1 or anti-CTLA-4 therapy, and approximately 40% of the dose-escalation patients had been treated with checkpoint inhibitors. Three dose-escalation patients achieved partial responses, one with hepatocellular carcinoma and two with cutaneous melanoma.

About this clone: This receptor's antigen is unknown. Per-base qualities were not stored, and no clone one base away is much larger.

The germline ends are 11 bases apart after V is trimmed by 0 bases and J by 5 bases. CDR1 and CDR2, looked up from the germline V gene, are SGDLS and YYNGEE. From the cysteine through the phenylalanine, the CDR3 covers 14 amino acids. The kept DNA is CDR3 alone, 42 bases in frame from the first base. Overall study results and their limits: Low levels of normalized T-cell clonal expansion were also seen in some patients who did not respond. At doses of 0.1 to 3.0 mg/kg, clonal expansion of both CD4+ and CD8+ blood T cells was observed from baseline to week 6. After ivuxolimab, CD8+ T cells had more expanded clones than CD4+ T cells on average. In partial responders in the 0.1-3.0 mg/kg groups, normalized peripheral clonal expansion was found to be among the lowest, especially among CD8+ T cells. The antigen specificity of the peripheral T cells that underwent clonal expansion was not determined.

Patients with autoimmune disease history or receiving systemic immunosuppression were excluded from the trial. Peripheral blood for TCR sequencing was collected from all dose cohorts at baseline, on cycle 4 day 1, and on cycle 7 day 1. The samples were taken from a phase I, first-in-human, multicenter, open-label dose-escalation trial of ivuxolimab. Adults with locally advanced or metastatic head and neck squamous cell, hepatocellular, melanoma or renal cell carcinoma were enrolled in the trial. Before TCR sequencing, CD4+ and CD8+ T cells were separately sorted from peripheral blood. For sequencing of the TCRbeta CDR3 region, genomic DNA was extracted from the sorted cells. TCRbeta CDR3 regions were sequenced using the immunoSEQ Assay. The table comes from immuneACCESS by way of TCRdb, which keeps in-frame sequences with V and J called. Part of the clones is missing from these tables; in studies checked, under half for an unresolved V gene and the rest for unknown reasons. A total of under 100,000 clones appear in this sample, more than 70% of them only once. The ten largest clonotypes hold 0.72% of the sample.

The sequence was obtained from an adult with an advanced solid tumor such as melanoma, head and neck, liver or kidney cancer. The chain uses TRBV9 and TRBJ2-5; a weak D assignment points to TRBD2 (6 bases agree). The sequences come from CD4+ or CD8+ T cells sorted from blood, collected in a trial of the OX40 agonist ivuxolimab. The CDR3 protein sequence reads: CASSVAAGRETQYF. Read as DNA, the sequence is TGTGCCAGCAGCGTAGCTGCAGGGAGGGAGACCCAGTACTTC.